The rows below give T cell receptor beta chains drawn from one sample of a study of blood T cell repertoires in COVID-19. TCRdb's table, derived via immunoSEQ multiplex PCR, lists solely in-frame clones and lacks some. The sample carries about 72,000 clones, roughly 82% recorded once. Material for sequencing was peripheral blood. Receptors were obtained from a human donor in a cohort sampled during active COVID-19. Each CDR3 is given with its conserved first and last residue. A D gene is named only where the DNA matches it firmly. Some rows mark clone size as missing; the rest say once, few, many or name a class of expanded clone.

j_call: TRBJ2-7
clone_size: NA
v_call: TRBV30
d_call: NA
cdr3_aa: CAWERDTGYEQYF
cdr3_nt: TGTGCCTGGGAGCGGGACACCGGGTACGAGCAGTACTTC

j_call: TRBJ2-2
clone_size: NA
v_call: TRBV5-1
d_call: TRBD2
cdr3_aa: CASSPGLAGGPGELFF
cdr3_nt: TGCGCCAGCAGCCCGGGACTAGCGGGGGGGCCCGGGGAGCTGTTTTTT

j_call: TRBJ2-7
clone_size: medium-sized
v_call: TRBV6-5
d_call: TRBD2
cdr3_aa: CASSYSSGGSYEQYF
cdr3_nt: TGTGCCAGCAGTTACTCAAGCGGGGGCTCCTACGAGCAGTACTTC

j_call: TRBJ2-6
clone_size: NA
v_call: TRBV14
d_call: TRBD2
cdr3_aa: CASSQDRPRGGSGANVLTF
cdr3_nt: TGTGCCAGCAGCCAAGATCGCCCGCGGGGGGGCTCTGGGGCCAACGTCCTGACTTTC

j_call: TRBJ1-4
clone_size: once
v_call: TRBV6-1
d_call: NA
cdr3_aa: CASSEAPQPNEKLFF
cdr3_nt: TGTGCCAGCAGTGAAGCGCCACAGCCGAATGAAAAACTGTTTTTT

j_call: TRBJ1-1
clone_size: NA
v_call: TRBV25-1
d_call: NA
cdr3_aa: CASSFGETTEAFF
cdr3_nt: TGTGCCAGCTCTTTCGGGGAGACCACTGAAGCTTTCTTT

j_call: TRBJ2-6
clone_size: NA
v_call: TRBV6-5
d_call: NA
cdr3_aa: CASTIWGFNVLTF
cdr3_nt: TGTGCCAGCACCATATGGGGCTTCAACGTCCTGACTTTC

j_call: TRBJ2-6
clone_size: once
v_call: TRBV5-5
d_call: TRBD2
cdr3_aa: CASSFTSGSGANVLTF
cdr3_nt: TGTGCCAGCAGCTTTACTAGCGGCTCTGGGGCCAACGTCCTGACTTTC

j_call: TRBJ1-5
clone_size: NA
v_call: TRBV10-2
d_call: NA
cdr3_aa: CASSEYMADSNQPQHF
cdr3_nt: TGCGCCAGCAGTGAGTACATGGCAGATAGCAATCAGCCCCAGCATTTT

j_call: TRBJ2-2
clone_size: NA
v_call: TRBV3-1/TRBV3-2
d_call: NA
cdr3_aa: CASSPAWELFF
cdr3_nt: TGTGCCAGCAGCCCCGCGTGGGAGCTGTTTTTT

j_call: TRBJ1-5
clone_size: NA
v_call: TRBV9
d_call: TRBD1
cdr3_aa: CASSVTPGGDQPQHF
cdr3_nt: TGTGCCAGCAGCGTCACGCCAGGGGGCGATCAGCCCCAGCATTTT

j_call: TRBJ1-6
clone_size: few
v_call: TRBV2
d_call: NA
cdr3_aa: CASRRRIQGNSPLHF
cdr3_nt: TGTGCCAGCAGAAGACGGATCCAGGGGAATTCACCCCTCCACTTT

j_call: TRBJ2-2
clone_size: NA
v_call: TRBV4-2
d_call: TRBD2
cdr3_aa: CASSQDPAGGTGELFF
cdr3_nt: TGTGCCAGCAGCCAAGATCCAGCGGGGGGCACCGGGGAGCTGTTTTTT

j_call: TRBJ2-6
clone_size: NA
v_call: TRBV19
d_call: TRBD1
cdr3_aa: CASSGLGQGRAGANVLTF
cdr3_nt: TGTGCCAGTAGTGGTTTGGGACAGGGGAGAGCTGGGGCCAACGTCCTGACTTTC

j_call: TRBJ1-6
clone_size: NA
v_call: TRBV18
d_call: NA
cdr3_aa: CASSLSTGDNSPLHF
cdr3_nt: TGTGCCAGCTCACTATCTACGGGAGATAATTCACCCCTCCACTTT

j_call: TRBJ2-1
clone_size: few
v_call: TRBV7-3
d_call: TRBD2
cdr3_aa: CASSPAGGLNNEQFF
cdr3_nt: TGTGCCAGCAGCCCTGCGGGGGGCCTGAACAATGAGCAGTTCTTC

j_call: TRBJ1-2
clone_size: NA
v_call: TRBV18
d_call: TRBD1
cdr3_aa: CASSPGQGSYGYTF
cdr3_nt: TGTGCCAGCTCACCCGGACAGGGGAGCTATGGCTACACCTTC

j_call: TRBJ1-1
clone_size: NA
v_call: TRBV27
d_call: NA
cdr3_aa: CASSLGGNTEAFF
cdr3_nt: TGTGCCAGCAGCCTTGGAGGGAACACTGAAGCTTTCTTT

j_call: TRBJ1-1
clone_size: few
v_call: TRBV5-1
d_call: TRBD1
cdr3_aa: CASSWGTGRLNTEAFF
cdr3_nt: TGCGCCAGCAGCTGGGGGACAGGGCGTCTGAACACTGAAGCTTTCTTT

j_call: TRBJ2-5
clone_size: NA
v_call: TRBV15
d_call: TRBD2
cdr3_aa: CATSRDGGLGETQYF
cdr3_nt: TGTGCCACCAGCAGAGATGGGGGACTAGGGGAGACCCAGTACTTC

j_call: TRBJ2-3
clone_size: NA
v_call: TRBV5-1
d_call: NA
cdr3_aa: CASSLGTGTDTQYF
cdr3_nt: TGCGCCAGCAGCTTGGGCACTGGCACAGATACGCAGTATTTT

j_call: TRBJ1-1
clone_size: NA
v_call: TRBV14
d_call: NA
cdr3_aa: CASSQRTNTEAFF
cdr3_nt: TGTGCCAGCAGCCAGCGTACGAACACTGAAGCTTTCTTT

j_call: TRBJ2-7
clone_size: NA
v_call: TRBV4-1
d_call: TRBD1
cdr3_aa: CASSPPPPGQGAREQYF
cdr3_nt: TGCGCCAGCAGCCCCCCACCTCCGGGACAGGGGGCGCGAGAGCAGTACTTC

j_call: TRBJ2-7
clone_size: NA
v_call: TRBV5-4
d_call: NA
cdr3_aa: CASSLGLSLGEQYF
cdr3_nt: TGTGCCAGCAGCTTAGGACTATCCCTAGGCGAGCAGTACTTC

j_call: TRBJ1-2
clone_size: NA
v_call: TRBV27
d_call: TRBD1
cdr3_aa: CATSLSSTGVYGYTF
cdr3_nt: TGTGCCACCAGTTTATCCTCGACAGGGGTCTATGGCTACACCTTC

j_call: TRBJ1-4
clone_size: NA
v_call: TRBV2
d_call: TRBD1
cdr3_aa: CASRPGQPNEKLFF
cdr3_nt: TGTGCCAGCAGACCGGGACAGCCTAATGAAAAACTGTTTTTT

j_call: TRBJ1-1
clone_size: once
v_call: TRBV7-8
d_call: TRBD1
cdr3_aa: CASSRLGQGRVNTEAFF
cdr3_nt: TGTGCCAGCAGCCGGCTTGGACAGGGTCGGGTGAACACTGAAGCTTTCTTT

j_call: TRBJ1-1
clone_size: NA
v_call: TRBV5-1
d_call: TRBD1
cdr3_aa: CASSPGTANTEAFF
cdr3_nt: TGCGCCAGCAGCCCTGGGACAGCCAACACTGAAGCTTTCTTT

j_call: TRBJ1-4
clone_size: NA
v_call: TRBV12-3/TRBV12-4
d_call: NA
cdr3_aa: CASGRALNEKLFF
cdr3_nt: TGTGCCAGCGGGAGGGCTCTTAATGAAAAACTGTTTTTT

j_call: TRBJ2-1
clone_size: NA
v_call: TRBV24-1
d_call: NA
cdr3_aa: CATSGVPGAGSSYNEQFF
cdr3_nt: TGTGCCACCAGTGGCGTTCCAGGCGCGGGCAGTTCCTACAATGAGCAGTTCTTC

j_call: TRBJ1-6
clone_size: NA
v_call: TRBV19
d_call: NA
cdr3_aa: CASSTNLEGSYNSPLHF
cdr3_nt: TGTGCCAGTAGTACAAACCTCGAGGGCTCCTATAATTCACCCCTCCACTTT

j_call: TRBJ1-3
clone_size: NA
v_call: TRBV6-1
d_call: TRBD1
cdr3_aa: CASSEPGQGLLSSGNTIYF
cdr3_nt: TGTGCCAGCAGTGAACCGGGACAGGGTCTCCTAAGCTCTGGAAACACCATATATTTT

j_call: TRBJ1-5
clone_size: NA
v_call: TRBV7-3
d_call: NA
cdr3_aa: CASSRAQGGFQPQHF
cdr3_nt: TGTGCCAGCAGCCGAGCGCAGGGTGGCTTCCAGCCCCAGCATTTT